Below are 26 T cell receptor beta chains sequenced from a single sample in a study of blood T cell repertoires in COVID-19. Clones were sequenced by immunoSEQ multiplex PCR, and TCRdb holds only the in-frame ones, with some missing. The table includes roughly 250,000 clones, about 87% detected once. Sequenced: PBMCs or T cells enriched from blood (not recorded which). The receptors here all came from a woman aged 45-65 years who had recovered from COVID-19.

The V and J genes are TRBV19 and TRBJ1-2, with D uncertain. With 1 base removed from V and 10 bases from J, the gap between germline ends came to 10 bases. CDR1 is LNHDA, CDR2 SQIVND, per germline (reference sequence). The CDR3 spans 12 residues. CDR3 amino acids: CASSIVPEDYTF. The CDR3 DNA reads as TGTGCCAGTAGTATAGTTCCAGAAGACTACACCTTC.

This chain links TRBV6-4 with TRBJ1-6, with TRBD1 matching over 7 bases. Trimming at V came to 7 bases and at J to 10 bases, leaving 4 bases not matched to a gene. Per germline, CDR1 MRHNA and CDR2 SNTAGT. The CDR3 contains 12 residues. The CDR3 reads CASNQGGSPLHF. The CDR3 DNA reads as TGTGCCAGCAACCAGGGGGGATCACCCCTCCACTTT.

The chain uses TRBV18 and TRBJ2-1; D is perhaps TRBD1 (6 bases). V lost 0 bases, J lost 0 bases, and 24 bases lay in between. Germline CDR1 and CDR2: KGHSH and LQKENI. The CDR3 runs to 21 residues. In DNA, the CDR3 is TGTGCCAGCTCACCACCGGGTACAGGGTCTAGCACCGTAGGCTCCTACAATGAGCAGTTCTTC. It is translated as CASSPPGTGSSTVGSYNEQFF.

This chain links TRBV14 with TRBJ2-3, with D possibly TRBD2 on 5 matching bases. CDR1 SGHDN and CDR2 FVKESK come from the germline V gene. The CDR3 runs to 14 residues. With 7 bases removed from V and 6 bases from J, the gap between germline ends came to 17 bases. In DNA form, the CDR3 reads TGTGCCAGCACCGAGCTGGGGAGATTGGATACGCAGTATTTT. It translates to CASTELGRLDTQYF. The entire variable domain, with the rest obtained from reference TRBV14 and TRBJ2-3, is as follows: EAGVTQFPSHSVIEKGQTVTLRCDPISGHDNLYWYRRVMGKEIKFLLHFVKESKQDESGMPNNRFLAERTGGTYSTLKVQPAELEDSGVYFCASTELGRLDTQYFGPGTRLTVL.

This rearrangement joins TRBV28 to TRBJ1-2, with 9 bases fitting TRBD1. CDR3 length equals 13 residues. V lost 5 bases to trimming and J lost 7 bases; unmatched junction nucleotides: 5. Germline CDR1 is MDHEN and CDR2 is SYDVKM. CDR3 sequence: CASSEDRGRGYTF. The CDR3 DNA follows: TGTGCCAGCAGTGAGGACAGGGGTCGTGGCTACACCTTC.

The gene calls are TRBV28 and TRBJ1-5; 9 bases line up with TRBD1. From germline, CDR1 is MDHEN and CDR2 SYDVKM. V shed 7 bases, J shed 7 bases, and the junction held 23 bases outside the gene matches. CDR3 length: 19 residues. CDR3 protein: CASNTTPGQGTLGRQPQHF. CDR3 coding DNA: TGTGCCAGCAATACCACACCGGGACAGGGTACGCTAGGTAGGCAGCCCCAGCATTTT.

This clone occurred once. This rearrangement joins TRBV12-5 to TRBJ1-2, with D possibly TRBD1 on 6 matching bases. Trimming shortened V by 5 bases and J by 8 bases, and 18 bases separated the two germline ends. This CDR3 contains 14 residues. CDR1 is LGHNT and CDR2 is FRNRAP in the germline V gene. Here the CDR3 reads CASGQEQGTEGYTF. In DNA form, the CDR3 reads TGTGCTAGTGGTCAGGAACAGGGCACGGAAGGCTACACCTTC. Full variable domain (remainder filled in from reference TRBV12-5 and TRBJ1-2): DARVTQTPRHKVTEMGQEVTMRCQPILGHNTVFWYRQTMMQGLELLAYFRNRAPLDDSGMPKDRFSAEMPDATLATLKIQPSEPRDSAVYFCASGQEQGTEGYTFGSGTRLTVV.

Written as DNA, the CDR3 is TGCGCCAGCAGCTTGGTAAGTGGGGGCTCGACTGAAGCTTTCTTT. Its translation: CASSLVSGGSTEAFF. The chain recombines TRBV5-1 with TRBJ1-1; D might be TRBD1 (6 bases). Trimming left V 0 bases short and J 5 bases short, with 14 bases between. Germline V gene sequence: CDR1 SGHRS, CDR2 YFSETQ. CDR3 length equals 15 residues. The whole variable domain, remainder taken from reference TRBV5-1 and TRBJ1-1, is KAGVTQTPRYLIKTRGQQVTLSCSPISGHRSVSWYQQTPGQGLQFLFEYFSETQRNKGNFPGRFSGRQFSNSRSEMNVSTLELGDSALYLCASSLVSGGSTEAFFGQGTRLTVV.

The rearrangement joins TRBV5-6 to TRBJ2-7; TRBD1 agrees at 7 bases. Germline trimming cut 2 bases from V and 3 bases from J; bases unmatched to any gene: 8. Germline V lookup: CDR1 SGHDT, CDR2 YYEEEE. CDR3 length: 15 residues. The CDR3 protein is CASSFSETGYYEQYF. The DNA for the CDR3 is TGTGCCAGCAGCTTTTCCGAGACAGGGTACTACGAGCAGTACTTC. Full variable domain (outside the CDR3, taken from reference TRBV5-6 and TRBJ2-7): DAGVTQSPTHLIKTRGQQVTLRCSPKSGHDTVSWYQQALGQGPQFIFQYYEEEERQRGNFPDRFSGHQFPNYSSELNVNALLLGDSALYLCASSFSETGYYEQYFGPGTRLTVT.

This clone was observed a handful of times. This chain connects TRBV28 to TRBJ1-5; 10 nucleotides match TRBD1. J was trimmed by 7 bases and V by 2 bases; bases with no gene match: 5. CDR1 and CDR2 (germline): MDHEN, SYDVKM. This CDR3 has 15 amino acids. The DNA for the CDR3 is TGTGCCAGCAGTTTAAGCGGACAGGGGGGGCAGCCCCAGCATTTT. This translates into CASSLSGQGGQPQHF.

This clone was found once. The V gene is TRBV5-1, the J gene TRBJ1-5, with D unclear. CDR3 length: 15 amino acids. Between the trimmed V and J ends, which lost 1 base and 1 base, there was a span of 9 bases. Germline V gene sequence: CDR1 SGHRS, CDR2 YFSETQ. This CDR3 is CASSLRGGSNQPQHF. The CDR3 DNA follows: TGCGCCAGCAGCTTGCGGGGTGGCAGCAATCAGCCCCAGCATTTT. Combining the CDR3 with reference TRBV5-1 and TRBJ1-5 gives the whole variable domain KAGVTQTPRYLIKTRGQQVTLSCSPISGHRSVSWYQQTPGQGLQFLFEYFSETQRNKGNFPGRFSGRQFSNSRSEMNVSTLELGDSALYLCASSLRGGSNQPQHFGDGTRLSIL.

This clone was recorded once. V usage is TRBV2 and J usage is TRBJ1-4, with 11 bases that match TRBD1. V trimming: 8 bases; J trimming: 0 bases; junction bases outside the gene matches: 2. Per the germline V gene, CDR1 is SNHLY and CDR2 is FYNNEI. The CDR3 totals 15 residues. The CDR3 loop is CASRGQGATNEKLFF. The CDR3 DNA reads as TGTGCCAGCCGGGGACAGGGGGCAACTAATGAAAAACTGTTTTTT. The full variable domain, completed using reference TRBV2 and TRBJ1-4, is EPEVTQTPSHQVTQMGQEVILRCVPISNHLYFYWYRQILGQKVEFLVSFYNNEISEKSEIFDDQFSVERPDGSNFTLKIRSTKLEDSAMYFCASRGQGATNEKLFFGSGTQLSVL.

This clone was seen more than once but under ten times. The chain couples TRBV7-9 to TRBJ1-3; D ambiguous. CDR1 and CDR2 (germline): SEHNR, FQNEAQ (reference sequence). The germline V and J ends were trimmed by 4 bases and 3 bases, with 16 bases remaining between them. This CDR3 has 16 amino acids. This CDR3 is CASSSQEGLIGNTIYF. For the CDR3, the DNA is TGTGCCAGCAGCTCCCAGGAGGGCCTCATTGGAAACACCATATATTTT.

CDR3 nucleotides: TGCAGTGCTAGTTCGGGGGTAGGGTATGGCTACACCTTC. Its protein is CSASSGVGYGYTF. This sequence joins TRBV20-1 and TRBJ1-2, with D possibly matching TRBD1 (5 bases). Germline V gene sequence: CDR1 DFQATT, CDR2 SNEGSKA (reference sequence). The germline V and J ends were trimmed by 3 bases and 5 bases, with 13 bases remaining between them. This CDR3 region has 13 residues.

About this clone: Other DNA sequences in this specimen translate into the identical CDR3. The rearrangement joins TRBV5-6 to TRBJ1-3; D perhaps matches TRBD1 (5 bases). The CDR3 consists of 15 residues. With 0 bases removed from V and 2 bases from J, the gap between germline ends came to 9 bases. Per the germline V gene, CDR1 is SGHDT and CDR2 is YYEEEE. The CDR3 nucleotides read TGTGCCAGCAGCTTGGGGCAGGGTGCTGGAAACACCATATATTTT. Its protein is CASSLGQGAGNTIYF.

This sequence joins TRBV13 and TRBJ2-6, with 7 positions matching TRBD1. V lost 4 bases and J lost 0; bases outside the gene matches: 6. CDR1 is PRHDT, CDR2 FYEKMQ, per germline (reference sequence). This CDR3 has 17 amino acids. In DNA form, the CDR3 reads TGTGCCAGCAGCTCCGACAGGGATAGCTCTGGGGCCAACGTCCTGACTTTC. Its protein product is CASSSDRDSSGANVLTF.

The J gene is TRBJ2-3, the V gene TRBV11-3; D gene ambiguous. The V and J ends lost 0 bases and 0 bases respectively, with 7 bases between them. CDR1 and CDR2 (germline): SGHNT, YENEEA. CDR3 length: 15 amino acids. Written as DNA, the CDR3 is TGTGCCAGCAGCTTAGAGGGCAGGAGCACAGATACGCAGTATTTT. Protein: CASSLEGRSTDTQYF.

The chain is built from TRBV18 and TRBJ2-1; 9 bases fit TRBD2. Germline V gene sequence: CDR1 KGHSH, CDR2 LQKENI. This CDR3 comprises 16 residues. Trimming cost V 4 bases and J 4 bases; bases outside gene matches: 8. The DNA for the CDR3 is TGTGCCAGCTCACGCCAGACTAGCGGCGCTTACAATGAGCAGTTCTTC. Protein: CASSRQTSGAYNEQFF.

The chain carries TRBV7-9 and TRBJ1-4, with TRBD1 matching over 7 bases. The CDR3 loop spans 16 amino acids. Looked up from germline, CDR1 is SEHNR and CDR2 is FQNEAQ (reference sequence). V was pared by 5 bases and J by 5 bases, with 11 bases of the junction left unmatched. CDR3 amino acids: CASSKTTGTANEKLFF. CDR3 DNA sequence: TGTGCCAGCAGCAAAACCACCGGGACAGCCAATGAAAAACTGTTTTTT.

The V gene is TRBV6-5, the J gene TRBJ2-3; TRBD2 agrees at 7 bases. CDR3 size: 15 residues. Germline V gene data show CDR1 as MNHEY and CDR2 as SVGAGI. V lost 2 bases and J lost 3; bases outside the gene matches: 5. CDR3 nucleotides: TGTGCCAGCAGTTACGGCGGGAGAAGTACAGATACGCAGTATTTT. Its protein product is CASSYGGRSTDTQYF.

The chain links TRBV5-1 to TRBJ2-7, with TRBD2 identical over 8 bases. Germline V gene lookup returns CDR1 SGHRS and CDR2 YFSETQ. This CDR3 is built from 15 residues. Losses at the gene ends were 4 bases for V and 2 bases for J; bases not matched to a gene: 8. In DNA form, the CDR3 reads TGCGCCAGCAGCCCGCTAGCGGGTGGAACCTACGAGCAGTACTTC. Amino acid sequence: CASSPLAGGTYEQYF.

CDR3 nucleotides: TGTGCCAGCTCACCCTCCCGGTACTACGAGCAGTACTTC. This gives the protein CASSPSRYYEQYF. The chain links TRBV18 to TRBJ2-7; D is ambiguous. V shed 3 bases and J shed 3 bases, with 9 bases lying between them. Per germline, CDR1 KGHSH and CDR2 LQKENI. This CDR3 is built from 13 residues. The whole variable domain, remainder taken from reference TRBV18 and TRBJ2-7, is NAGVMQNPRHLVRRRGQEARLRCSPMKGHSHVYWYRQLPEEGLKFMVYLQKENIIDESGMPKERFSAEFPKEGPSILRIQQVVRGDSAAYFCASSPSRYYEQYFGPGTRLTVT.

The J gene is TRBJ1-4, the V gene TRBV4-1, with 9 bases identical to TRBD1. The J segment lost 5 bases and the V segment lost 5 bases, leaving 6 bases of the junction unmatched. The V gene's germline CDR1 is MGHRA and CDR2 YSYEKL. The CDR3 loop spans 15 amino acids. The chain's CDR3 is CASSYTGQGNEKLFF. The CDR3 DNA reads as TGCGCCAGCAGCTATACGGGACAGGGCAATGAAAAACTGTTTTTT.

The chain joins TRBV6-5 to TRBJ2-2; D may be TRBD1 (5 bases). The CDR3 is made up of 12 amino acids. Trimming left V 6 bases short and J 7 bases short, with 9 bases between. Looked up from germline, CDR1 is MNHEY and CDR2 is SVGAGI. The CDR3 DNA is TGTGCCAGCAGGGACATAAGCGGGGAGCTGTTTTTT. Translating gives CASRDISGELFF.

The V call is TRBV3-1 (or the pseudogene TRBV3-2), the J call TRBJ1-2, with 7 positions matching TRBD1. Germline values: CDR1 LGHDT, CDR2 YNNKEL (reference sequence). The CDR3 spans 13 residues. The V segment lost 5 bases and the J segment 11 bases; nucleotides outside the gene matches: 11. The CDR3, as DNA: TGTGCCAGCAGCAGACAGGGTGAAGGTGGATACACCTTC. Translating gives CASSRQGEGGYTF.

The chain couples TRBV9 to TRBJ2-1; 9 nucleotides agree with TRBD1. Per germline, CDR1 SGDLS and CDR2 YYNGEE. Germline trimming cut 3 bases from V and 8 bases from J; bases unmatched to any gene: 12. This CDR3 is 16 amino acids long. CDR3 bases: TGTGCCAGCAGCGCCTCTTGGGGACAGGGAATCGATGAGCAGTTCTTC. Translation gives CASSASWGQGIDEQFF. Full variable domain (rest looked up from reference TRBV9 and TRBJ2-1): DSGVTQTPKHLITATGQRVTLRCSPRSGDLSVYWYQQSLDQGLQFLIQYYNGEERAKGNILERFSAQQFPDLHSELNLSSLELGDSALYFCASSASWGQGIDEQFFGPGTRLTVL.